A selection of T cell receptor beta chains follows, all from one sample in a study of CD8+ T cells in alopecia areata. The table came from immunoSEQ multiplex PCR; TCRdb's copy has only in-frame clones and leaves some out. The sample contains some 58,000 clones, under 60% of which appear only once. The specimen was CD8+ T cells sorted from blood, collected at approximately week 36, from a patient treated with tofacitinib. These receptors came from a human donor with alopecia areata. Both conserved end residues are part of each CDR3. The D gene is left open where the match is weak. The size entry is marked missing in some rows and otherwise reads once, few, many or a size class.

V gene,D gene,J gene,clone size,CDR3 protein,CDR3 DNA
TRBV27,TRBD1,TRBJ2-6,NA,CASSPLPTGTGDFRRDGANVLTF,TGTGCCAGCAGTCCACTCCCCACCGGGACAGGGGATTTTAGACGGGATGGGGCCAACGTCCTGACTTTC
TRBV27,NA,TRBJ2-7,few,CASSRWGNEQYF,TGTGCCAGCAGTCGCTGGGGGAACGAGCAGTACTTC
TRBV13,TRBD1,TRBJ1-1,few,CASSVDRGNTEAFF,TGTGCCAGCAGTGTGGACAGGGGGAACACTGAAGCTTTCTTT
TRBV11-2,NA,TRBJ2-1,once,CASSPGYNEQFF,TGTGCCAGCAGCCCAGGATACAATGAGCAGTTCTTC
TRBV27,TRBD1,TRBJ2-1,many,CASSFGATGVDEQFF,TGTGCCAGCAGTTTCGGGGCGACAGGGGTTGATGAGCAGTTCTTC
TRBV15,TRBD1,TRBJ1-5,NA,CATSEGQGRHQPQHF,TGTGCCACCAGCGAGGGACAGGGGAGACATCAGCCCCAGCATTTT
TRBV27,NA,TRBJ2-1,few,CASRGNEQFF,TGTGCCAGCAGGGGCAATGAGCAGTTCTTC
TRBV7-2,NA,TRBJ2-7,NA,CASSSHKLYEQYF,TGTGCCAGCAGCTCCCATAAACTCTACGAGCAGTACTTC
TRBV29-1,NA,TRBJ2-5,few,CSVEGLNRIPQETQYF,TGCAGCGTTGAAGGATTAAACAGAATACCTCAAGAGACCCAGTACTTC
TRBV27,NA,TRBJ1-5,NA,CASRTGAQPQHF,TGTGCCAGCAGAACGGGGGCTCAGCCCCAGCATTTT
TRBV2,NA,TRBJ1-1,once,CASSVDSSEAFF,TGTGCCAGCAGTGTGGACAGTTCCGAAGCTTTCTTT
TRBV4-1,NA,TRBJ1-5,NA,CASSRITGNQPQHF,TGCGCCAGCAGCCGGATCACCGGCAATCAGCCCCAGCATTTT
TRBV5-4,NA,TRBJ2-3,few,CASSLGARSDTQYF,TGTGCCAGCAGCCTCGGGGCTAGGTCAGATACGCAGTATTTT
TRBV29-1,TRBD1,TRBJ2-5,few,CSVERTGGRQETQYF,TGCAGCGTTGAACGGACAGGGGGACGGCAAGAGACCCAGTACTTC
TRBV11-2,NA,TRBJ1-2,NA,CASSATGSNGYTF,TGTGCCAGCAGCGCAACAGGATCCAATGGCTACACCTTC
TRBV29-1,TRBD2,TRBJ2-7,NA,CSVGSGSGYEQYF,TGCAGCGTGGGTAGCGGGAGCGGTTACGAGCAGTACTTC
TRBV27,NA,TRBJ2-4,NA,CASTPLGGLSNGIQYF,TGTGCCAGCACCCCGCTAGGCGGACTATCCAACGGCATTCAGTACTTC
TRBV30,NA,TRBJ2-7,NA,CAWSVQGYGEQYF,TGTGCCTGGAGTGTACAAGGTTACGGCGAGCAGTACTTC
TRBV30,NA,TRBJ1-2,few,CAWSDGRGGNYGYTF,TGTGCCTGGAGTGACGGTAGGGGTGGCAACTATGGCTACACCTTC
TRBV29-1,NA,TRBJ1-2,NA,CSVDSPENGYTF,TGCAGCGTAGACAGTCCTGAAAATGGCTACACCTTC
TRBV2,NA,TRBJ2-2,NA,CASRDLPAGELFF,TGTGCCAGCAGGGATCTACCGGCCGGGGAGCTGTTTTTT
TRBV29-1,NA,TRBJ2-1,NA,CSVEWDLNNEQFF,TGCAGCGTTGAATGGGACTTAAACAATGAGCAGTTCTTC
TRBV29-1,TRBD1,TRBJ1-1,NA,CSAKNPGTGSEAFF,TGCAGCGCAAAAAACCCTGGGACAGGGTCTGAAGCTTTCTTT
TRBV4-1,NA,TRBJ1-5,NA,CASSPTEYSNQPQHF,TGCGCCAGCAGCCCGACGGAATATAGCAATCAGCCCCAGCATTTT
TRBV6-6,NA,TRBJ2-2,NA,CASSHRPTGELFF,TGTGCCAGCTCCCACCGCCCCACCGGGGAGCTGTTTTTT
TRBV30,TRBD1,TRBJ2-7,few,CAWTRGQGAYEQYF,TGTGCCTGGACTCGGGGACAGGGGGCCTACGAGCAGTACTTC
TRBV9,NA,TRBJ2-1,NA,CASSVVGTTYNEQFF,TGTGCCAGCAGCGTAGTGGGGACAACCTACAATGAGCAGTTCTTC
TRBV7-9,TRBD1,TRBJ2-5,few,CASSPDRVETQYF,TGTGCCAGCAGCCCGGACAGGGTGGAGACCCAGTACTTC
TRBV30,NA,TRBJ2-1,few,CAWSTSGYNEQFF,TGTGCCTGGTCAACCTCGGGCTACAATGAGCAGTTCTTC
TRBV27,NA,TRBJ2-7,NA,CASSSTREQYF,TGTGCCAGCAGTTCGACCAGGGAGCAGTACTTC
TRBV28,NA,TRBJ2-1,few,CASTLVGAINNEQFF,TGTGCCAGCACCCTGGTAGGGGCCATCAACAATGAGCAGTTCTTC
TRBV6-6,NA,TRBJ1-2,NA,CASRQTYGYTF,TGTGCCAGCCGACAGACCTATGGCTACACCTTC
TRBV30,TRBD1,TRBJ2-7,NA,CAWSVEGQGALSYEQYF,TGTGCCTGGAGTGTCGAGGGACAGGGGGCCCTCTCCTACGAGCAGTACTTC
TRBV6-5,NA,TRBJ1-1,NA,CASVSTEAFF,TGTGCCAGCGTTTCCACTGAAGCTTTCTTT
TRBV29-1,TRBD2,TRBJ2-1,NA,CSVVSGRASSEQFF,TGCAGCGTTGTTAGCGGGAGGGCCTCGAGTGAGCAGTTCTTC
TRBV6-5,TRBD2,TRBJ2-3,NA,CASSYSGTIPDTQYF,TGTGCCAGCAGTTACTCAGGGACTATTCCAGATACGCAGTATTTT
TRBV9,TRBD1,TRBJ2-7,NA,CASSAGDRDYEQYF,TGTGCCAGCAGCGCCGGGGACAGGGACTACGAGCAGTACTTC
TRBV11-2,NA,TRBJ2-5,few,CASSSISTETQYF,TGTGCCAGCAGCTCGATCTCCACGGAGACCCAGTACTTC
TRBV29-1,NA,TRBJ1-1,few,CSVVQGNTEAFF,TGCAGCGTTGTTCAGGGTAACACTGAAGCTTTCTTT
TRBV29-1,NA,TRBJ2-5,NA,CSVARSGAASETQYF,TGCAGCGTTGCGCGCAGCGGAGCCGCCTCAGAGACCCAGTACTTC
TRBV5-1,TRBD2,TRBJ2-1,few,CASRTSGTYNEQFF,TGCGCCAGCAGGACTAGCGGCACCTACAATGAGCAGTTCTTC
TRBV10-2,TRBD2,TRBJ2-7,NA,CASTGLAGVLDEQYF,TGCGCCAGCACCGGACTAGCGGGAGTTTTAGACGAGCAGTACTTC
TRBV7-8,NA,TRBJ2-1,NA,CASSEGGVQFF,TGTGCCAGCAGCGAGGGAGGTGTGCAGTTCTTC
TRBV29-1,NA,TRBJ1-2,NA,CSVHVVDRPNYGYTF,TGCAGCGTTCACGTCGTGGACAGACCTAACTATGGCTACACCTTC